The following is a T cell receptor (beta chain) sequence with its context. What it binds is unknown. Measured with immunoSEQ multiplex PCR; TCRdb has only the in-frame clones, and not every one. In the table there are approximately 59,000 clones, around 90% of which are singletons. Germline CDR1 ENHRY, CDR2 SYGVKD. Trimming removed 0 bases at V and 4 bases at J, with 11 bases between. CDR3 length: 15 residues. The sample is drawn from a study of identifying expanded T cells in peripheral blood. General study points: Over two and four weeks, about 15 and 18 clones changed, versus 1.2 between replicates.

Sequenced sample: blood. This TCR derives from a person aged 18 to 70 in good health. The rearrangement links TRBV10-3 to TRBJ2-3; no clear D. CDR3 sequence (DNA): TGTGCCATCAGTGAGTCTTTATTCCCGCCAGATACGCAGTATTTT. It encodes CAISESLFPPDTQYF.